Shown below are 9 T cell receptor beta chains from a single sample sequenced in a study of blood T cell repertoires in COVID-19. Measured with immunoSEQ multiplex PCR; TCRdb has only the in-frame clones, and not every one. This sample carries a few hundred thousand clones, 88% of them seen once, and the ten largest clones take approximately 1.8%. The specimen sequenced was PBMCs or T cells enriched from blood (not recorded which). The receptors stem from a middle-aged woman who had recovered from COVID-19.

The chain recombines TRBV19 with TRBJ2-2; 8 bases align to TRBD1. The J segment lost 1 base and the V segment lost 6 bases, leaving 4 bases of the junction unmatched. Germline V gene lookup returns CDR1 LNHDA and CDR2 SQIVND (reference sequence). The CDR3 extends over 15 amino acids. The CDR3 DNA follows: TGTGCCAGTAGCTACAGGGGGAGGAACACCGGGGAGCTGTTTTTT. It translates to CASSYRGRNTGELFF.

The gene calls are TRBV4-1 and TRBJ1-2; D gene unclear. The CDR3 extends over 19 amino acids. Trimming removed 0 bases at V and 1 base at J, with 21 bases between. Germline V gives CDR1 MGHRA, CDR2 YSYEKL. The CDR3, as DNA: TGCGCCAGCAGCCAAGATAGGCCTATCAAGGTCAGGATTAACTATGGCTACACCTTC. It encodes CASSQDRPIKVRINYGYTF.

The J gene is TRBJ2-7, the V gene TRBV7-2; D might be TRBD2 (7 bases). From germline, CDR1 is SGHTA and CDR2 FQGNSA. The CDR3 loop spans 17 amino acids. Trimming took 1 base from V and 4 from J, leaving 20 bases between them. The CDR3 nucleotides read TGTGCCAGCAGCTTAGTTGTGGGGGCGGGAGATCGTTACGAGCAGTACTTC. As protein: CASSLVVGAGDRYEQYF.

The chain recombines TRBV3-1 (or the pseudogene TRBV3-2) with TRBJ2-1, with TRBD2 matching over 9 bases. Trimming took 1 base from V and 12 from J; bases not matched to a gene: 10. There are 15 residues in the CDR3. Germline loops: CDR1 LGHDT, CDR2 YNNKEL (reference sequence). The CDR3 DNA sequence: TGTGCCAGCAGCCAAGTGATCCCAGCGGGAGGTGCGCAGTTCTTC. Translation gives CASSQVIPAGGAQFF.

The CDR3 spells CASSQDRLTDTQYF. CDR3 bases: TGCGCCAGCAGCCAAGATCGGTTGACAGATACGCAGTATTTT. The chain combines TRBV4-1 with TRBJ2-3; D remains ambiguous. V lost 0 bases and J 3 bases, leaving 7 bases between the germline ends. CDR3 length: 14 amino acids. The germline V gene encodes CDR1 MGHRA and CDR2 YSYEKL.

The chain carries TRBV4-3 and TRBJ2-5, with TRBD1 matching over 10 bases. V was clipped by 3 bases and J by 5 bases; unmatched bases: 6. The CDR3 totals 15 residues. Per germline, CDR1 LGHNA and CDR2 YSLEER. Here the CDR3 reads CASSQGTGVRETQYF. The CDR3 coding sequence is TGCGCCAGCAGCCAGGGGACAGGGGTTCGGGAGACCCAGTACTTC.

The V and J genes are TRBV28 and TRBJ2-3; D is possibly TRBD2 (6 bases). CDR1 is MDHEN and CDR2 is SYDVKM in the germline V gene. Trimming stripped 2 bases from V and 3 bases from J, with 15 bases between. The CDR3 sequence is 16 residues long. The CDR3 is CASSLGAGQFTDTQYF. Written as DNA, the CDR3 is TGTGCCAGCAGTTTAGGGGCGGGGCAGTTTACAGATACGCAGTATTTT.

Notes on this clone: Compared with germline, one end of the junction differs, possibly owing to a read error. DNA of the CDR3: TGCGCCAGCAGCCAACAGGATGGACAGGGACGGCAACCGATGGACTTC. It codes for CASSQQDGQGRQPMDF. The chain employs TRBV4-1 and TRBJ2-7; 8 bases map to TRBD1. The germline gives CDR1 MGHRA, CDR2 YSYEKL. This CDR3 comprises 16 residues.

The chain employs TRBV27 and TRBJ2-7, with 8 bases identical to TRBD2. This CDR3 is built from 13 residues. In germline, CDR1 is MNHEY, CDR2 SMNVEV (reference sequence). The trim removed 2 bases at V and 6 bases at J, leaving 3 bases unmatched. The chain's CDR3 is CASSLIAGREQYF. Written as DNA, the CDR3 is TGTGCCAGCAGTTTAATAGCGGGACGCGAGCAGTACTTC.